This T cell receptor beta chain is from a study of T cells in localized non-small cell lung cancer. The CDR3 is made up of 14 amino acids. Trimming shortened V by 6 bases and J by 6 bases, and 17 bases separated the two germline ends. The V gene's germline CDR1 is MNHEY and CDR2 SVGAGI. Assay used: immunoSEQ multiplex PCR; TCRdb lists only in-frame clones, some missing. The sample shows around 41,000 clones, around 86% of them seen only once. In regard to this clone: Its antigen is unknown.

Whole-study results and caveats: Longer overall survival was seen with higher T cell density measured in blood. A single tumor region was sequenced, leaving heterogeneity possible. Uninvolved adjacent lung showed higher T cell clonality than tumor. Adjacent lung exhibited a median of 57 among the 100 most abundant tumor clones.

The source material was peripheral blood, sampled before any cancer treatment. The sequence derives from a woman between 18 and 50 years old with stage III lung adenocarcinoma. The V and J genes are TRBV6-5 and TRBJ1-1, with D possibly being TRBD1 (6 bases). The CDR3 sequence: CASRRDNVIPEAFF. CDR3 DNA: TGTGCCAGCAGAAGGGACAATGTCATCCCTGAAGCTTTCTTT.